Each of the 32 T cell receptor beta chains below was sequenced from the same sample in a study of blood T cell repertoires in COVID-19. Method: immunoSEQ multiplex PCR; TCRdb's copy keeps in-frame clones and lacks some. Of 120,000 or so clones listed, roughly 90% are singletons. The sample comprised peripheral blood. The receptor set was obtained from a middle-aged man with acute or convalescent COVID-19.

The rearrangement joins TRBV4-1 to TRBJ1-2; 7 nucleotides agree with TRBD1. The trim removed 1 base at V and 8 bases at J, leaving 13 bases unmatched. The germline V gene has CDR1 MGHRA and CDR2 YSYEKL. This CDR3 comprises 16 residues. CDR3 sequence (DNA): TGCGCCAGCAGCCAAGGTTTGTCCAGGGGGATCCGGGGCTACACCTTC. It specifies CASSQGLSRGIRGYTF.

The chain carries TRBV6-5 and TRBJ2-7; D is unresolved. The V gene's germline CDR1 is MNHEY and CDR2 SVGAGI. The CDR3 consists of 13 residues. V shed 6 bases and J shed 0 bases, with 9 bases lying between them. CDR3 sequence (DNA): TGTGCCAGCAGGGCACAGAGCTCCTACGAGCAGTACTTC. Its translation is CASRAQSSYEQYF.

The V and J genes are TRBV5-1 and TRBJ1-4; 8 nucleotides agree with TRBD1. This CDR3 contains 15 residues. Germline CDR1 and CDR2: SGHRS and YFSETQ. The junction had 2 bases not matched to a gene; V was cut back by 4 bases and J by 0 bases. In DNA form, the CDR3 reads TGCGCCAGCAGCCCAGGGGGCGCAACTAATGAAAAACTGTTTTTT. It translates to CASSPGGATNEKLFF.

The chain carries TRBV20-1 and TRBJ2-7, with D uncertain. V was pared by 5 bases and J by 3 bases, with 8 bases between. From germline, CDR1 is DFQATT and CDR2 SNEGSKA (reference sequence). This CDR3 has 11 amino acids. CDR3 DNA: TGCAGTGCTGCCCGAGACTACGAGCAGTACTTC. Protein product: CSAARDYEQYF.

This rearrangement joins TRBV6-5 to TRBJ2-7; D ambiguous. Trimming took off 7 bases at V and 2 bases at J, with 15 bases between the two ends. Germline-derived CDR1 and CDR2 are MNHEY and SVGAGI. This CDR3 has 14 residues. This chain's CDR3 is CASTRCRPAYEQYF. DNA of the CDR3: TGTGCCAGCACCCGGTGCAGGCCGGCCTACGAGCAGTACTTC.

The CDR3 bases are TGTGCCAGCAGTGGCCCCTCACTAGCGGGGGAGGAGAATGAGCAGTTCTTC. Translation: CASSGPSLAGEENEQFF. The rearrangement joins TRBV2 to TRBJ2-1, with 11 bases matching TRBD2. CDR1 is SNHLY and CDR2 is FYNNEI in the germline V gene. This CDR3 has 17 residues. V lost 4 bases, J lost 7 bases, and 12 bases stayed unmatched. Combining the CDR3 with reference TRBV2 and TRBJ2-1 gives the whole variable domain EPEVTQTPSHQVTQMGQEVILRCVPISNHLYFYWYRQILGQKVEFLVSFYNNEISEKSEIFDDQFSVERPDGSNFTLKIRSTKLEDSAMYFCASSGPSLAGEENEQFFGPGTRLTVL.

The gene calls are TRBV24-1 and TRBJ2-2; unclear D gene. V lost 0 bases to trimming and J lost 5 bases, with 12 bases between them. Germline assignment: CDR1 KGHDR and CDR2 SFDVKD. The CDR3 runs to 16 residues. The CDR3 protein is CATSDLWSAETGELFF. CDR3 DNA: TGTGCCACCAGTGATTTGTGGAGCGCAGAGACCGGGGAGCTGTTTTTT.

V and J are TRBV5-1 and TRBJ2-1; 7 bases match TRBD2. Germline assignment: CDR1 SGHRS and CDR2 YFSETQ. J was trimmed by 4 bases and V by 5 bases; bases with no gene match: 9. CDR3 size: 15 residues. The CDR3 protein is CASSREAGLYNEQFF. The CDR3 nucleotides are TGCGCCAGCAGTAGGGAAGCGGGATTGTACAATGAGCAGTTCTTC.

The chain couples TRBV7-2 to TRBJ1-2; 7 nucleotides match TRBD1. The V gene's germline CDR1 is SGHTA and CDR2 FQGNSA. V was pared by 4 bases and J by 0 bases, with 5 bases of the junction left unmatched. The CDR3 has 15 residues. The DNA for the CDR3 is TGTGCCAGCAGCTGGGACAGTCCTTCTAACTATGGCTACACCTTC. Translation gives CASSWDSPSNYGYTF.

The chain is built from TRBV29-1 and TRBJ2-3, with D possibly matching TRBD1 (5 bases). Per germline, CDR1 SQVTM and CDR2 ANQGSEA. The V end lost 5 bases, the J end lost 4 bases, and 16 bases lay between the germline ends. The CDR3 is 14 amino acids. CDR3 residues: CSVLRQFEADTQYF. The CDR3 DNA follows: TGCAGCGTTCTTAGACAGTTTGAGGCAGATACGCAGTATTTT.

The chain employs TRBV29-1 and TRBJ2-6; maybe TRBD1 (5 bases). The CDR3 is 17 amino acids. V dropped 5 bases and J dropped 4 bases, with 21 bases sitting between them. The germline gives CDR1 SQVTM, CDR2 ANQGSEA. CDR3 coding DNA: TGCAGCGTTTTCCCAGGGTTTGGTCATGGGGGGGCCAACGTCCTGACTTTC. Amino acids: CSVFPGFGHGGANVLTF.

The chain couples TRBV10-3 to TRBJ1-1; perhaps TRBD1 as D (5 bases). The CDR3 is 14 amino acids. From germline, CDR1 is ENHRY and CDR2 SYGVKD. Trimming took 3 bases from V and 3 from J, leaving 11 bases between them. CDR3: CAISDRPQDTEAFF. The CDR3, as DNA: TGTGCCATCAGTGACAGGCCACAGGACACTGAAGCTTTCTTT.

The count of this clone is one. The CDR3 sequence: CASRGQASNQPQHF. The CDR3 nucleotides are TGTGCCAGCAGAGGACAGGCTAGCAATCAGCCCCAGCATTTT. The J gene is TRBJ1-5, the V gene TRBV27, with TRBD1 matching over 7 bases. Per germline, CDR1 MNHEY and CDR2 SMNVEV (reference sequence). With 6 bases clipped from V and 0 bases from J, the junction kept 2 bases outside the gene matches. The CDR3 has 14 residues.

The chain recombines TRBV29-1 with TRBJ1-2, with 9 nucleotides matching TRBD1. This CDR3 is 15 amino acids long. Per germline, CDR1 SQVTM and CDR2 ANQGSEA. Trimming took 2 bases from V and 3 from J; bases not matched to a gene: 7. The CDR3: CSVEKVTGGDYGYTF. In DNA, the CDR3 is TGCAGCGTTGAAAAGGTCACAGGGGGCGACTATGGCTACACCTTC. Based on the CDR3 plus reference TRBV29-1 and TRBJ1-2, the full variable domain is SAVISQKPSRDICQRGTSLTIQCQVDSQVTMMFWYRQQPGQSLTLIATANQGSEATYESGFVIDKFPISRPNLTFSTLTVSNMSPEDSSIYLCSVEKVTGGDYGYTFGSGTRLTVV.

This clone has just a few counts. The chain uses TRBV24-1 and TRBJ2-7; TRBD2 matches at 11 bases. Looked up from germline, CDR1 is KGHDR and CDR2 is SFDVKD. The CDR3 has 16 residues. V lost 2 bases and J lost 5; bases outside the gene matches: 7. CDR3 in DNA: TGTGCCACCAGTGATTCACTAGCGGGAGAACCCAACGAGCAGTACTTC. It yields the protein CATSDSLAGEPNEQYF.

The chain has TRBV3-1 (or the pseudogene TRBV3-2) and TRBJ1-5; 10 bases line up with TRBD1. Germline V CDR1 and CDR2: LGHDT, YNNKEL (reference sequence). The V segment lost 1 base and the J segment 7 bases; nucleotides outside the gene matches: 4. The CDR3 contains 15 residues. CDR3 in amino acids: CASSQGTGGGQPQHF. The CDR3 nucleotides are TGTGCCAGCAGCCAAGGGACAGGGGGAGGCCAGCCCCAGCATTTT.

This clone has more than one count but fewer than ten. The chain combines TRBV29-1 with TRBJ1-1; TRBD1 matches 9 bases. V lost 7 bases and J lost 3; bases outside the gene matches: 6. The CDR3 covers 13 residues. In germline, CDR1 is SQVTM, CDR2 ANQGSEA. The CDR3 DNA reads as TGCAGCGCGGGGGACAGGGTGGACACTGAAGCTTTCTTT. Its translation is CSAGDRVDTEAFF.

This chain links TRBV4-1 with TRBJ2-1, with D perhaps TRBD2 (6 bases). Germline V lookup: CDR1 MGHRA, CDR2 YSYEKL. The V end lost 1 base, the J end lost 9 bases, and 10 bases lay between the germline ends. CDR3 length equals 13 residues. Written as DNA, the CDR3 is TGCGCCAGCAGCCAAGTTGGCGGGGCTGAGCAGTTCTTC. Amino acids: CASSQVGGAEQFF.

The chain uses TRBV7-2 and TRBJ1-2; D is ambiguous. Trimming shortened V by 4 bases and J by 2 bases, and 8 bases separated the two germline ends. From germline, CDR1 is SGHTA and CDR2 FQGNSA. The CDR3 extends over 13 amino acids. As DNA, the CDR3 is TGTGCCAGCAGCTCACACAAAAACTATGGCTACACCTTC. It specifies CASSSHKNYGYTF.

This clone was counted a single time. V usage is TRBV3-1 (or the pseudogene TRBV3-2) and J usage is TRBJ1-3; D uncertain. Deletions cut 3 bases from V and 2 bases from J, with 11 bases between. CDR1 and CDR2 (germline): LGHDT, YNNKEL (reference sequence). This CDR3 region has 15 residues. This CDR3 reads CASSHPRQTGNTIYF. CDR3 DNA: TGTGCCAGCAGCCACCCCCGCCAGACTGGAAACACCATATATTTT.

This clone came up a few times. The chain recombines TRBV11-2 with TRBJ2-2; D is perhaps TRBD2 (6 bases). This CDR3 spans 17 amino acids. CDR1 SGHAT and CDR2 FQNNGV come from the germline V gene. The ends were cut back, 2 bases at V and 1 base at J, with 14 bases in the middle. CDR3 DNA: TGTGCCAGCAGCTTATTTCTGGTAGCGGAGAACACCGGGGAGCTGTTTTTT. Translation: CASSLFLVAENTGELFF.

The rearrangement links TRBV4-1 to TRBJ1-1, with TRBD1 identical over 8 bases. Germline-derived CDR1 and CDR2 are MGHRA and YSYEKL. This CDR3 has 14 amino acids. V trimming: 4 bases; J trimming: 7 bases; junction bases outside the gene matches: 8. The CDR3 coding sequence is TGCGCCAGCAGCCGGGGACAGGTTTTGGATGAAGCTTTCTTT. Translating it yields CASSRGQVLDEAFF.

The rearrangement links TRBV15 to TRBJ1-2; 7 positions agree with TRBD1. CDR1 and CDR2 (germline): LNHNV, YYDKDF (reference sequence). The ends lost 9 bases at V and 2 bases at J; junction bases unmatched: 6. CDR3 size: 13 residues. Here the CDR3 reads CATKDRRNYGYTF. The CDR3 nucleotides read TGTGCCACGAAGGACAGGAGAAACTATGGCTACACCTTC.

This clone has only one observation. Within the sample, other DNA sequences also encode this same CDR3. The chain has TRBV10-3 and TRBJ1-5; weak D call: TRBD1 (6 bases). The V and J ends lost 9 bases and 3 bases respectively, with 15 bases between them. The CDR3 has 14 amino acids. CDR1 is ENHRY and CDR2 is SYGVKD in the germline V gene. CDR3 sequence (DNA): TGTGCCATTTCACAGGGATCTGTCAATCAGCCCCAGCATTTT. This encodes CAISQGSVNQPQHF.

The genes are TRBV11-2 and TRBJ2-4, with D unclear. Trimming shortened V by 2 bases and J by 1 base, and 9 bases separated the two germline ends. The V gene's germline CDR1 is SGHAT and CDR2 FQNNGV. The CDR3 has 15 residues. In DNA, the CDR3 is TGTGCCAGCAGCTTAACTTACGGGGCCAAAAACATTCAGTACTTC. This translates into CASSLTYGAKNIQYF.

The chain combines TRBV28 with TRBJ2-5, with TRBD2 identical over 8 bases. CDR1 MDHEN and CDR2 SYDVKM come from the germline V gene. After removal of 6 bases from V and 0 bases from J, the junction contained 12 bases not matched to a gene. This CDR3 has 17 amino acids. Written as DNA, the CDR3 is TGTGCCAGCAGGAAGCGGGAGTGGGGCCCGGACCAAGAGACCCAGTACTTC. This codes for CASRKREWGPDQETQYF.

The chain links TRBV7-9 to TRBJ1-5; TRBD1 agrees at 10 bases. The CDR3 is 15 residues long. From germline, CDR1 is SEHNR and CDR2 FQNEAQ (reference sequence). With V trimmed by 5 bases and J by 6 bases, 7 bases remained unmatched. Here the CDR3 reads CASSPPGQGSQPQHF. The CDR3 bases are TGTGCCAGCAGCCCACCGGGACAGGGGAGTCAGCCCCAGCATTTT.

The chain carries TRBV7-2 and TRBJ1-5; 8 bases agree with TRBD1. Germline values: CDR1 SGHTA, CDR2 FQGNSA. The CDR3 runs 16 residues. J gave up 0 bases and V 5 bases, and 6 bases lay outside the gene matches. CDR3 region: CASSLWTGSSNQPQHF. The CDR3 coding sequence is TGTGCCAGCAGCCTTTGGACAGGGAGTAGCAATCAGCCCCAGCATTTT.

The genes are TRBV9 and TRBJ2-7; 15 positions match TRBD2. The V gene end was trimmed by 4 bases and the J gene end by 12 bases; junction bases not matched to a gene: 5. The CDR3 is 13 amino acids. Germline V gives CDR1 SGDLS, CDR2 YYNGEE. Here the CDR3 DNA reads TGTGCCAGCAGCTCGGGACTAGCGGGAGGCATGTACTTC. Protein sequence: CASSSGLAGGMYF.

This clone was detected once. This CDR3 is CASSVGGWKGIAGVPLYEQYF. The CDR3 bases are TGTGCCAGCAGCGTAGGGGGTTGGAAAGGGATCGCGGGAGTCCCCCTCTACGAGCAGTACTTC. The V and J genes are TRBV9 and TRBJ2-7; TRBD2 agrees at 7 bases. Trimming removed 0 bases from V and 3 bases from J; junction bases left unmatched: 24. In germline, CDR1 is SGDLS, CDR2 YYNGEE. This CDR3 is 21 amino acids long. Drawing the rest from reference TRBV9 and TRBJ2-7, the complete variable domain is DSGVTQTPKHLITATGQRVTLRCSPRSGDLSVYWYQQSLDQGLQFLIQYYNGEERAKGNILERFSAQQFPDLHSELNLSSLELGDSALYFCASSVGGWKGIAGVPLYEQYFGPGTRLTVT.

This chain joins TRBV10-3 and TRBJ1-1; the D gene is possibly TRBD1 (5 bases). Germline values: CDR1 ENHRY, CDR2 SYGVKD. The CDR3 sequence is 13 residues long. V was pared by 3 bases and J by 10 bases, with 15 bases between. The chain's CDR3 is CAISEPSGFGAFF. CDR3 sequence (DNA): TGTGCCATCAGTGAACCATCAGGGTTTGGAGCTTTCTTT.

This clone was observed once. This chain connects TRBV29-1 to TRBJ2-2; 10 bases are a match to TRBD1. CDR3 length equals 14 residues. Germline V CDR1 and CDR2: SQVTM, ANQGSEA. The junction had 3 bases not matched to a gene; V was cut back by 6 bases and J by 2 bases. The CDR3 loop reads CSVGTGANTGELFF. CDR3 bases: TGCAGCGTGGGGACAGGGGCCAACACCGGGGAGCTGTTTTTT.